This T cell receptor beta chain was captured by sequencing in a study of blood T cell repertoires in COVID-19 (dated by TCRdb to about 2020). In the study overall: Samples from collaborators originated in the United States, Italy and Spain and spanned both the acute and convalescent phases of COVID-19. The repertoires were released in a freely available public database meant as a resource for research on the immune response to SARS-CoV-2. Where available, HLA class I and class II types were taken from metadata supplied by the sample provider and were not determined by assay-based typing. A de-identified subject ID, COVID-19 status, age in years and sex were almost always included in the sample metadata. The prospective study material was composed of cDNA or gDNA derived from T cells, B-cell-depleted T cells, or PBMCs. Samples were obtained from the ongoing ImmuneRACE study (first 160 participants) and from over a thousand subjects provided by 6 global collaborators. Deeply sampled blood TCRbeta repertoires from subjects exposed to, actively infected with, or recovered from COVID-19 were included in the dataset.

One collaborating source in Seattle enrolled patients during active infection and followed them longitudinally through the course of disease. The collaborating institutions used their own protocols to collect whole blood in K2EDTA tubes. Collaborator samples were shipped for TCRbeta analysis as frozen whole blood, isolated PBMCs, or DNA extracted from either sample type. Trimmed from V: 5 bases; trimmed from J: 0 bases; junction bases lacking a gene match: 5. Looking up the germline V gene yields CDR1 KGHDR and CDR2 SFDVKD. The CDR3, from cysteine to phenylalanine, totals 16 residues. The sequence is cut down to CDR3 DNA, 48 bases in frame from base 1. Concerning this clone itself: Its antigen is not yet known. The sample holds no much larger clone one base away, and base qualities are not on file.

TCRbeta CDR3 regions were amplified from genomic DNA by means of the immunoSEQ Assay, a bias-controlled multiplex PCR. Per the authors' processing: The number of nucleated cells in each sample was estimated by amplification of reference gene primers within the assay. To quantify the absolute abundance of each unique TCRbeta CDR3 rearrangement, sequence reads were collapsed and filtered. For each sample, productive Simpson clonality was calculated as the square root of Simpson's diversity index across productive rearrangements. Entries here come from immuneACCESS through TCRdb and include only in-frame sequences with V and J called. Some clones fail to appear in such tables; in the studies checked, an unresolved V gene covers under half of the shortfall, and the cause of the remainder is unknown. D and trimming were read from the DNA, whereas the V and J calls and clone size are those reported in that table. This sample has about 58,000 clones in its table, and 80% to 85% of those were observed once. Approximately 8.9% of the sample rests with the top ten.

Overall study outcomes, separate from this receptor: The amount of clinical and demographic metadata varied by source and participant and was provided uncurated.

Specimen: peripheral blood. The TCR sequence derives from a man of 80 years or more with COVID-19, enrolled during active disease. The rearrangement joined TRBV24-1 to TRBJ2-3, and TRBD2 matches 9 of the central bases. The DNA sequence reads TGTGCCACCAGTGCCCTGACTAGCGGTAGCACAGATACGCAGTATTTT. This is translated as CATSALTSGSTDTQYF.